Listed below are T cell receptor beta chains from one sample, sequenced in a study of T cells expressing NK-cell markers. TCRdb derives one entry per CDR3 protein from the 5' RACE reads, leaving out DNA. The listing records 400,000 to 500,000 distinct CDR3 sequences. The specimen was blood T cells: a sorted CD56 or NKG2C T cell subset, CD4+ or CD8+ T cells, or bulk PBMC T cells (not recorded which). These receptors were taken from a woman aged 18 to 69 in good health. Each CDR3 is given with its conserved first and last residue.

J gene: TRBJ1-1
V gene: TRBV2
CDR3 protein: CASSDRDRGSTEAFF

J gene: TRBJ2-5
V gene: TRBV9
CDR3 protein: CASSVGRQKETQYF

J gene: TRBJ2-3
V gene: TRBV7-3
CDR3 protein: CASSPTSARTDTQYF

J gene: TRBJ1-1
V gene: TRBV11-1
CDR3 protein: CASSLGSLGQGNTEAFF

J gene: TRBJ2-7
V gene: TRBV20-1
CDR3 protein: CSAREPASASYEQYF

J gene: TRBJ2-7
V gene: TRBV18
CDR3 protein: CASSTNGGGSGEQYF

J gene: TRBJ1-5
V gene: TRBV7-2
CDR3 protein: CASSLARRGNQPQHF

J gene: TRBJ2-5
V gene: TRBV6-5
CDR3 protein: CASSYGGAQETQYF

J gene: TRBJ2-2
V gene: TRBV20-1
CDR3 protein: CSARSRDRERELFF

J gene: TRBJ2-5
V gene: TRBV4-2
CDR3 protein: CASSQDLAGVLTQYF

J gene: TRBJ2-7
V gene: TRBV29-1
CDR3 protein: CSASNDRGNEQYF

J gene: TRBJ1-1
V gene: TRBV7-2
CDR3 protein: CASTNRTASRAFF

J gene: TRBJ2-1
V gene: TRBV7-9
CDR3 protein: CASSEVGENEQFF

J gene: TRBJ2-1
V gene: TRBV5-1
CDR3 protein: CASSLDVYNEQFF

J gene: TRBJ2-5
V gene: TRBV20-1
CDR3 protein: CSASRLAGVSGTQYF

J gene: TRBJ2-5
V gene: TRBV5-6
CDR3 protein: CASSDRGETQYF

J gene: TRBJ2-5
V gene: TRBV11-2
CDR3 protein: CASSPQGSGRGETQYF

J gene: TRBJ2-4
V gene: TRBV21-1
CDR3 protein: CASSKWVISCIQYF

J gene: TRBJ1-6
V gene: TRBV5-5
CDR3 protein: CASGRVYNSPLHF

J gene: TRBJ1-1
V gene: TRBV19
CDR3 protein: CASSIGPGGYTEAFF

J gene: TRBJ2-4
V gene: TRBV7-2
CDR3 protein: CASSLGVPENIQYF

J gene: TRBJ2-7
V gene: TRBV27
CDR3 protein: CASSFGTSGYEQYF

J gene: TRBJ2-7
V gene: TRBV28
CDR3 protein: CASSLALAGAYEQYF

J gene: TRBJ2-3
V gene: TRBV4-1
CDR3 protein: CASSSSGASRTDTQYF

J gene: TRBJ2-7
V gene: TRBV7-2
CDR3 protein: CASSFGDWEQYF

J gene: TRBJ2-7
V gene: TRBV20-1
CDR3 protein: CSARSLAVSSYEQYF

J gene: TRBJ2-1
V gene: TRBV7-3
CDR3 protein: CASSHPSYNEQFF

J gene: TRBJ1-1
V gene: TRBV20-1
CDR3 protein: CSARQGLNTEAFF

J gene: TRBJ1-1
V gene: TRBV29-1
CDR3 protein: CSVESPGQGGTEAFF

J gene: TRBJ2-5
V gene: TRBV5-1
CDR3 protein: CASRLATGTQETQYF

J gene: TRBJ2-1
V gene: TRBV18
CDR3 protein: CASSPPGGLSSYNEQFF

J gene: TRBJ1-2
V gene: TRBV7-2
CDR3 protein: CASSSTGAGGYTF

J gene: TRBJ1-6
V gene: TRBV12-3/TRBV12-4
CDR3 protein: CASSLSISPLHF

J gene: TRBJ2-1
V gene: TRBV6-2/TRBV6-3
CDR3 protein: CATGLAGAYRDEQFF

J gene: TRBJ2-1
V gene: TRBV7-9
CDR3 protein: CASSPRDSLNEQFF

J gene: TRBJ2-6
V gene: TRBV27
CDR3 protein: CASRPRVGGAAGANVLTF

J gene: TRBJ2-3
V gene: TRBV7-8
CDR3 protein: CASSPAQGEPSTDTQYF

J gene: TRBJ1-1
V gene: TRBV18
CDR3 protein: CASSPPSHLNTEAFF

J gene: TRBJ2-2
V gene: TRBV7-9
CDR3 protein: CASSSGDMGTGELFF

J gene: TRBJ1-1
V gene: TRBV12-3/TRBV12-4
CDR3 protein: CATLRTGGNTEAFF

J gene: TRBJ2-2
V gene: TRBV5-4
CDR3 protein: CASSLTSGSFGELFF

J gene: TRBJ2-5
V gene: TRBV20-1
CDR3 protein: CSARDDWETQYF

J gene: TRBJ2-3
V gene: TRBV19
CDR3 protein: CASSSPLSGSGPDTQYF

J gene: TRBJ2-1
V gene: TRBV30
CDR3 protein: CAWSGYSYNEQFF

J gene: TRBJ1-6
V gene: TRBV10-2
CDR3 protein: CASSEGTGDLSPLHF

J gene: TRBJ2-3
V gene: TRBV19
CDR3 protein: CASWDRFTDTQYF

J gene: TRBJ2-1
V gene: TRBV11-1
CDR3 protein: CASSLQGLAGGSYNEQFF

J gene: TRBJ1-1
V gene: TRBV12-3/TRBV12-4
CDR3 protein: CASSSNTEAFF

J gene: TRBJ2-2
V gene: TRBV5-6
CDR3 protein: CASSLVALGAGERTGELFF

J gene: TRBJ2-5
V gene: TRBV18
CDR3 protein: CASSPKIETQYF

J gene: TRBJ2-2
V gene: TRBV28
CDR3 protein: CASSFRGGRAELFF

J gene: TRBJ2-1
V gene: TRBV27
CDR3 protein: CASSFSSNEQFF

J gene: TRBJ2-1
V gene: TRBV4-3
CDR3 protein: CASSQDGTHNEQFF